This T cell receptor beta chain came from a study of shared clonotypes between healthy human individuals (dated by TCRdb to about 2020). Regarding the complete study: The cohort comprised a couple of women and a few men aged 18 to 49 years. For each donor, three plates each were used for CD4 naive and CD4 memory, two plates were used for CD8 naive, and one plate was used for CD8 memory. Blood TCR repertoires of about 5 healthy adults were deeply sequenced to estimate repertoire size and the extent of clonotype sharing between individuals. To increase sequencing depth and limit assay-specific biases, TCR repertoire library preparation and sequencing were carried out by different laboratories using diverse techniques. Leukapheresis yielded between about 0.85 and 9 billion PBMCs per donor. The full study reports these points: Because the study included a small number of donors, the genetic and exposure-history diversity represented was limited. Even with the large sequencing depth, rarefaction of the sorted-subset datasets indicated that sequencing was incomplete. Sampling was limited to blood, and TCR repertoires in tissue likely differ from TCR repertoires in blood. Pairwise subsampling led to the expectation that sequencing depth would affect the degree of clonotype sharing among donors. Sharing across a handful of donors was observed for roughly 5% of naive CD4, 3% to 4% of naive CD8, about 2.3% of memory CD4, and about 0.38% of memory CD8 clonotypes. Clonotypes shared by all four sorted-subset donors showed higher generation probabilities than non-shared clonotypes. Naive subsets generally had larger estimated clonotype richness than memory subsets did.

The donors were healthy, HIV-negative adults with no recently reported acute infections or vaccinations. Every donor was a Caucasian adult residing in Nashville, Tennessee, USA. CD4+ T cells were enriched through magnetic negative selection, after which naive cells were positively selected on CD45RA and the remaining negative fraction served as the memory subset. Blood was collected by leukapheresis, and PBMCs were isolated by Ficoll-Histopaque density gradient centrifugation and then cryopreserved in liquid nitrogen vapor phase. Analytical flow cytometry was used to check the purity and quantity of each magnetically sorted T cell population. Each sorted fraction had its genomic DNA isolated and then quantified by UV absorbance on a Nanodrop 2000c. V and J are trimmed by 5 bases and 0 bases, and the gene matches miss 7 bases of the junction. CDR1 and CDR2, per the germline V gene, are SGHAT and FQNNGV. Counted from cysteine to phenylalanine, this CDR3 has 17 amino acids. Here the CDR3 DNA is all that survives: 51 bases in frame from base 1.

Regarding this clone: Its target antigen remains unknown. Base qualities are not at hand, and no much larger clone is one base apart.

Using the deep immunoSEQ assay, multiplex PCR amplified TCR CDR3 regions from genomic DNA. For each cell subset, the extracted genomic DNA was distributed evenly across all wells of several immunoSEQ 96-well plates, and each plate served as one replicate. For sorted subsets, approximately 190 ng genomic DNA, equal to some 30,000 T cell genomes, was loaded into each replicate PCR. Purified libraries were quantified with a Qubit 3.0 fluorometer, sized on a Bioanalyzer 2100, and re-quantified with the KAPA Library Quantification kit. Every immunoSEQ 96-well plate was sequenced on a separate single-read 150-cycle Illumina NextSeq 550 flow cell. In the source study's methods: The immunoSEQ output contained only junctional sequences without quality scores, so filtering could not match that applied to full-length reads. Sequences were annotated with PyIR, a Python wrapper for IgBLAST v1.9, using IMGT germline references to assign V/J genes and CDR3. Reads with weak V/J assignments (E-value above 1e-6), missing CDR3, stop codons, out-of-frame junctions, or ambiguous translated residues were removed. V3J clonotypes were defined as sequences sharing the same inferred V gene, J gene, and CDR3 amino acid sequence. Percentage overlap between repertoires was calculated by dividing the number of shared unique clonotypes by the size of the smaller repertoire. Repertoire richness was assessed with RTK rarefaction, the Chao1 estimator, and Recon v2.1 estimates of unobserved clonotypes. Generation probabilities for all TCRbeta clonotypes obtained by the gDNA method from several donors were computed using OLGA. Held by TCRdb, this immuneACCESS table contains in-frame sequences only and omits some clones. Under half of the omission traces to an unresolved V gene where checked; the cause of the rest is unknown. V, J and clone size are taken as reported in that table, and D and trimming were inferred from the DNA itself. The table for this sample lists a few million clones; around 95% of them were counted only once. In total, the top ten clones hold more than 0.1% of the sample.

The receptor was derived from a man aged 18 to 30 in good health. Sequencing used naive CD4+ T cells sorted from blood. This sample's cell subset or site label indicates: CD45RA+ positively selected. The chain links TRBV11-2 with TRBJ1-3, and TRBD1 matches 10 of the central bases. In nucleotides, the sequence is TGTGCCAGCAGCCCCCTGACAGGGGGCGCCTCTGGAAACACCATATATTTT. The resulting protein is CASSPLTGGASGNTIYF.